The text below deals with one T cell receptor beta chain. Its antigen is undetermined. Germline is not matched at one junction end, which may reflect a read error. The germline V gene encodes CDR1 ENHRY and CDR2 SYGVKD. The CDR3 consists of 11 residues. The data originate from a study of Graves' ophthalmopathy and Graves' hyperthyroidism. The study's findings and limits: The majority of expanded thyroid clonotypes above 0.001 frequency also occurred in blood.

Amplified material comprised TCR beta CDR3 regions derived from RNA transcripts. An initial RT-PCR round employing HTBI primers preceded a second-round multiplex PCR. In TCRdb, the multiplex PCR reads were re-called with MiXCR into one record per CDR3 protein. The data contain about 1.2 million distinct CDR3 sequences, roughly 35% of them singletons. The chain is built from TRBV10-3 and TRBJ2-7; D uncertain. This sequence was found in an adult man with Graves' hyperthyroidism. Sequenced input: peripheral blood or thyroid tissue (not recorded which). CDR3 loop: CASSYLREQYF. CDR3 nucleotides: TGTGCCAGCAGTTACCTTAGGGAGCAGTACTTC.